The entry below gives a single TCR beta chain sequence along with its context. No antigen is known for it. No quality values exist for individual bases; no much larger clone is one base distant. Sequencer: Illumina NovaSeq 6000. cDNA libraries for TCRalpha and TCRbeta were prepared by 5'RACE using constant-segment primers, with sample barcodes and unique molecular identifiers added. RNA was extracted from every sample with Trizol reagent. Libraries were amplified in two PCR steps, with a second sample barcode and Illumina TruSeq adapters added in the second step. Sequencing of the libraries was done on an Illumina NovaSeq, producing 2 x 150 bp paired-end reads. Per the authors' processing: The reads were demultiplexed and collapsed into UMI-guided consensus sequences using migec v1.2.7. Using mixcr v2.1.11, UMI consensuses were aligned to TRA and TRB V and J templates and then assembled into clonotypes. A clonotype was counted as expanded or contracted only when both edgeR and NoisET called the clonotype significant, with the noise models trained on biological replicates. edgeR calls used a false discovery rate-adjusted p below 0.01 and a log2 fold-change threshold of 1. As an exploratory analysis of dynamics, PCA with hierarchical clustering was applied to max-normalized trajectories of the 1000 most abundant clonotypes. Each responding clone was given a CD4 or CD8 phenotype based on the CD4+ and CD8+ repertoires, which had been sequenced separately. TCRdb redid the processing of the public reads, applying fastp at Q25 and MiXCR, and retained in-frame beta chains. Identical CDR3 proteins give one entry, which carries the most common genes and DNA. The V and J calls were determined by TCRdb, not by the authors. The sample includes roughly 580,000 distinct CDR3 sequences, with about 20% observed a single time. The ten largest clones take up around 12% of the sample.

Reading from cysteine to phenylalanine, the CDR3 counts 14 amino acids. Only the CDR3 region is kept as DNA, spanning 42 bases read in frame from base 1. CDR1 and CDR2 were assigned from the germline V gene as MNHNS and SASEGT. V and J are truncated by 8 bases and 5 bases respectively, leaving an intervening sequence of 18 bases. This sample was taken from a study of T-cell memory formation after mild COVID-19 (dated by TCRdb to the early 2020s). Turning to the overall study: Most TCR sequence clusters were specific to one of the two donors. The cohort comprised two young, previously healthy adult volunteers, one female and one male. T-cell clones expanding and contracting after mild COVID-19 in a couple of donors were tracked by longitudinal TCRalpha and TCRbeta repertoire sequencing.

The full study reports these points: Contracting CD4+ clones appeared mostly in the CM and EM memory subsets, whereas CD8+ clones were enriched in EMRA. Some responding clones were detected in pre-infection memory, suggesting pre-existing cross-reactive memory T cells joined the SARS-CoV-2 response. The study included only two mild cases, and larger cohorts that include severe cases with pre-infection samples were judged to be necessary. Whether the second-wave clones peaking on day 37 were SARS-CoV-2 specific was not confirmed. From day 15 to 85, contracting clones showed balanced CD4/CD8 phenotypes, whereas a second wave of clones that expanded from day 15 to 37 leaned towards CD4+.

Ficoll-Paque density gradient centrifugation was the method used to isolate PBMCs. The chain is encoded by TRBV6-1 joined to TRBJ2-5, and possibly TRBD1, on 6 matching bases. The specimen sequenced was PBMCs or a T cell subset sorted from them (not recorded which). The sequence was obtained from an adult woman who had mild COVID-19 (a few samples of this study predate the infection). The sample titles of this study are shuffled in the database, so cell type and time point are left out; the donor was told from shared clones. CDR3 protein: CASAQGNGVETQYF. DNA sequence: TGTGCCAGCGCACAGGGTAACGGGGTGGAGACCCAGTACTTC.